This T cell receptor (beta chain) appears in the sequencing data of a study of blood T cells in healthy people across ages (dated by TCRdb to the mid-2010s). Notes on the research overall: In model experiments, template switching captured roughly one uniquely barcoded TCR beta cDNA molecule for every two T cells. To avoid experimental bias, donors of different ages were randomly spread across the sequencing lanes. For two donors (one aged 18 to 29 and one aged 80 or older), the study analyzed two additional independent replicas of 1 million unique cDNA reads from the same blood draw. The donors were divided into four age groups: young (average around 17 years), middle-aged (over 35), aged (about 62) and long-lived (roughly 82). The study measured age-related changes in TCR beta repertoire diversity using deep sequencing normalized with unique cDNA molecular identifiers. The study at large found these results: Compared with the aged group, the long-lived group had more naive CD4+ T cells, fewer expanded clones and increased TCR diversity, suggesting age selection. The CMV infection status of donors was not known, potentially confounding age-related changes in expanded clonotypes. Bulk unsorted PBMC profiling prevented conclusive comparison of naive and antigen-experienced compartments. Observed TCR beta diversity correlated strongly with the percentage of naive T cells measured by flow cytometry. As age increased, observed TCR beta diversity per million T cells dropped in a roughly linear way, and a significant reduction was already evident by age 40. Estimates of total diversity based on one million sequenced T cells were considered lower bounds and underestimates.

Germline trimming amounts to 4 bases on V and 3 bases on J, with 6 as the count of junction bases outside the gene matches. The germline V gene gives CDR1 as SGHAT and CDR2 as FQNNGV. Its CDR3 holds 14 amino acids, cysteine through phenylalanine. Only CDR3 DNA remains: 42 bases, in frame from the first base. This clonotype appeared a single time. Its antigen remains unidentified. The input lacks base qualities; no much larger clone sits a single base away. The receptor library was made with 5' RACE. A second PCR of roughly 7 to 11 cycles was performed with a sample-barcoded 5' primer and a J-beta primer mix. A template-switch 5' adaptor carrying 12 random nucleotides introduced a unique molecular identifier onto each TCR beta cDNA molecule. Each sample yielded at least 3 million CDR3-containing paired-end reads. First-strand cDNA synthesis was performed from all RNA using the Mint cDNA synthesis kit, with priming by a TRBC-specific oligonucleotide. After uracil-DNA glycosylase treatment, a first 18-cycle PCR used universal primers M1SS and BC2_uni_R on all cDNA. On the study's bioinformatics: For normalization, 1 million high-quality reads were randomly selected from each sample, with every read carrying a distinct molecular identifier. Instead of being binned into consensus sequences, reads that shared molecular identifiers were thrown out. MiTCR, set to a Q25 quality threshold and the strictest error-elimination algorithm, was used for CDR3 identification, clonotype clustering and error correction. A nonparametric unseen species model with Euler transformation was used to estimate lower-bound total TCR beta diversity. Starting from the raw public reads, TCRdb applied fastp trimming at Q25, assembled clones with MiXCR and retained in-frame beta chains. Identical CDR3 protein sequences are pooled into one entry, listed with their most common genes and DNA. The V and J calls were not made by the authors but by TCRdb's processing. The sample yields fewer than 2,000,000 distinct CDR3 sequences; 39% were counted once. Of the sample, roughly 23% falls within the top ten clones.

Donors were around 37 systemically healthy Caucasian individuals from Russia aged roughly 6 to 95 years. Roughly 10 milliliters of peripheral blood were collected from each donor into EDTA-treated Vacutainer tubes. Ficoll-Paque density-gradient centrifugation was used to isolate PBMCs, with at least 7 million per sample. Total RNA was extracted from PBMCs with Trizol reagent, with at least 6 micrograms obtained per sample. For every donor, an aliquot of PBMCs went through flow cytometry to measure the percentages of naive CD45RAhigh/CD27high T cells. Specimen: blood. The source of this sequence is a human donor in good health. The chain employs TRBV11-2 and TRBJ2-7; 7 of the junction bases match TRBD1. The DNA reads TGTGCCAGCAGCTACGGGGACAGCTTCTACGAGCAGTACTTC. Protein translation: CASSYGDSFYEQYF.